This T cell receptor (beta chain) was found in a study of shared clonotypes between healthy human individuals. Some clones are missing from TCRdb's copy, which holds only in-frame ones; the method was immunoSEQ multiplex PCR. The sample has around 560,000 clones; approximately 95% are singletons. The CDR3 is 15 amino acids. Germline CDR1 is MNHEY and CDR2 is SVGAGI. V lost 5 bases to trimming and J lost 0 bases, with 14 bases between them. Naive CD8 cells lacked CD45RO and underwent positive selection for CCR7, leaving out terminally differentiated effector memory CD45RA+ cells. This receptor was obtained from a woman aged 25 to 39 in good health. V gene TRBV6-5 combines with J gene TRBJ2-7; tentative D call: TRBD1 (5 bases). The specimen sequenced was naive CD8+ T cells sorted from blood. The CDR3 sequence: CASSPALGVSYEQYF. The CDR3 DNA is TGTGCCAGCAGTCCGGCGTTAGGGGTCTCCTACGAGCAGTACTTC.